A selection of T cell receptor beta chains follows, all from one sample in a study of T-cell reconstitution after alpha-beta-depleted transplantation in children. TCRdb re-derived calls from the PCR reads in MiXCR, one entry per CDR3 protein. The table records 600,000 to 800,000 distinct CDR3 sequences, around 13% of them present only once. Sequences were derived from PBMCs, sampled before TCRalphabeta/CD19-depleted stem cell transplant. Receptors originate from a girl under 10 years old with congenital amegakaryocytic thrombocytopenia, due to receive a stem cell transplant. The conserved cysteine and the conserved F or W are not part of the CDR3 here. Clone size is given for some rows only: seen once, a few or many times, or a class if the clone is expanded.

clone size	V gene	J gene	CDR3 protein
many	TRBV7-6	TRBJ2-7	ASSFSRSVRQY
-	TRBV24-1	TRBJ2-3	ATSDPGTSGRDTQY
many	TRBV20-1	TRBJ2-2	SARDYAGNTGELF
many	TRBV5-6	TRBJ1-1	ASSRPGTGPNTEAF
few	TRBV15	TRBJ2-1	ATSRDFVVEQF
-	TRBV12-3/TRBV12-4	TRBJ2-1	ASSLRDLGSSYNEQF
-	TRBV20-1	TRBJ2-1	SATPGTRSYNEQF
many	TRBV7-9	TRBJ2-4	ASSLAEAKNIQY
many	TRBV6-1	TRBJ2-1	ASSPFRADNEQF
-	TRBV11-2	TRBJ2-4	ASSGAPSDQKNIQC
many	TRBV29-1	TRBJ1-1	SVVRGPKNTEAF
few	TRBV4-2	TRBJ2-1	ASSSAALEQF
many	TRBV12-3/TRBV12-4	TRBJ2-7	ASARGFLYEQY
many	TRBV7-9	TRBJ2-3	ASSSLTGDTQY
many	TRBV12-3/TRBV12-4	TRBJ2-5	ASSLLGVEETQY
many	TRBV12-3/TRBV12-4	TRBJ2-4	ASSLRRDYRRIKAKNIQY
many	TRBV5-1	TRBJ2-7	ASSLGSGISYEQY
few	TRBV20-1	TRBJ2-1	SARVPTPILADNEQF
few	TRBV7-9	TRBJ1-5	ASSTTPDKGNQPQH
few	TRBV11-2	TRBJ2-7	ASSTPARRVRTSNYEQY
many	TRBV7-2	TRBJ2-3	ASSSSAGDPTQY
-	TRBV5-1	TRBJ2-7	ASSYLAGDSYEQY
few	TRBV5-1	TRBJ1-1	ASSLIYPGTGGARDTEAF
-	TRBV20-1	TRBJ1-4	SARLGKPQLNEKLF
few	TRBV25-1	TRBJ2-7	ASSGPRGEQY
few	TRBV9	TRBJ1-5	ASSVGGYSNQPQH
-	TRBV7-9	TRBJ2-3	ASSLVGQGTDTQY
-	TRBV7-8	TRBJ2-1	ASSSLPGRNEQF
many	TRBV7-9	TRBJ1-3	ASSPNPGAGNTIY
-	TRBV11-2	TRBJ2-3	ASSFSPLGITDTQY
few	TRBV20-1	TRBJ2-4	SASGLNPIGIQY
many	TRBV11-2	TRBJ2-1	ASSLVLAVQF
few	TRBV7-9	TRBJ1-4	ASSLASNEKLF
many	TRBV12-3/TRBV12-4	TRBJ1-1	ASSPAAGTEAF
many	TRBV6-5	TRBJ1-1	ASSYRQSAEAF
many	TRBV29-1	TRBJ2-4	SAQTGNIQY
many	TRBV20-1	TRBJ2-7	SARVGTGLPYEQY
-	TRBV7-2	TRBJ2-2	ASSPRDYVTGELF
many	TRBV12-3/TRBV12-4	TRBJ2-2	ASSTIKGQKTRTGELF
many	TRBV5-1	TRBJ1-4	ASSLIGGPATNEKLF
many	TRBV7-2	TRBJ2-5	ASSRPLETQY
few	TRBV29-1	TRBJ2-1	SVYGLKGEVTYNEQF
-	TRBV11-2	TRBJ2-3	ASSLVMTSGSDTQY
-	TRBV5-1	TRBJ1-1	ASSPRAGRYMNTEAF
few	TRBV7-9	TRBJ2-1	ASSFSIRNEQF
-	TRBV12-3/TRBV12-4	TRBJ2-1	ASSLGRKGYEQF
-	TRBV29-1	TRBJ2-5	SVSDRVETQY
many	TRBV7-9	TRBJ2-3	ASSHPQGRGRDTQY
many	TRBV20-1	TRBJ2-5	SAYNQETQY
-	TRBV7-3	TRBJ2-4	ASSPKGQGSKNIQY